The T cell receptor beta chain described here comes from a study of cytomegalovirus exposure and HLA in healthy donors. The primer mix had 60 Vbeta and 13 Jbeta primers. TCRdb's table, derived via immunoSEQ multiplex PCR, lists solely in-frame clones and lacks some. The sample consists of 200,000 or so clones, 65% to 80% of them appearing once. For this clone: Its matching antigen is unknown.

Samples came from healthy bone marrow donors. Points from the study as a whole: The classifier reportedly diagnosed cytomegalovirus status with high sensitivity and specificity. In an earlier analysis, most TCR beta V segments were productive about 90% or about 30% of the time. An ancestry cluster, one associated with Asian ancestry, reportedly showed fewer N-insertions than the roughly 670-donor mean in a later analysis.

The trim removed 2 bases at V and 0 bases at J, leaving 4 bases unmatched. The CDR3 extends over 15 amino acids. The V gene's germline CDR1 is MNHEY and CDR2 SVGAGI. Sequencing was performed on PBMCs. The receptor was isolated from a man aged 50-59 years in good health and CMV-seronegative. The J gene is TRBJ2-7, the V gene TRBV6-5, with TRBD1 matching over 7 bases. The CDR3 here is CASSYMRGLSYEQYF. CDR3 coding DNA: TGTGCCAGCAGTTACATGAGGGGGCTCTCCTACGAGCAGTACTTC.